This TCR beta chain was captured by sequencing in a study of blood T cell repertoires in COVID-19. The CDR3 runs to 13 residues. The V end lost 6 bases, the J end lost 3 bases, and 11 bases lay between the germline ends. The germline V gene has CDR1 MNHEY and CDR2 SVGAGI. In the original analysis: By means of reference gene primer amplification, nucleated cell counts were estimated. TCRdb's table, derived via immunoSEQ multiplex PCR, lists solely in-frame clones and lacks some. That table supplies the V and J calls and clone size; D and trimming were determined from the DNA. Of 200,000 to 250,000 clones listed, about 86% are singletons.

The receptor was derived from a man between 18 and 35 years old with active or convalescent COVID-19. V and J are TRBV6-5 and TRBJ1-1; D remains unclear. Specimen: peripheral blood. CDR3 DNA: TGTGCCAGCAGATATAGGAGGGACACTGAAGCTTTCTTT. Protein: CASRYRRDTEAFF.